These 13 T cell receptor beta chains came from one sample sequenced in a study of cytomegalovirus exposure and HLA in healthy donors. Vbeta (60) and Jbeta (13) primers were used in the PCR. Some clones are missing from TCRdb's copy, which holds only in-frame ones; the method was immunoSEQ multiplex PCR. Among 45,000 to 65,000 clones, roughly four fifths were seen once, and the ten largest hold about 1.4%. Input material: PBMCs. The receptors come from a man aged 25-40 years in good health and CMV-seronegative.

This sequence joins TRBV12-2 and TRBJ2-7; the table assigns TRBD1, which was not confirmed against the DNA. TRBV12-2 is termed a pseudogene. This CDR3 spans 15 amino acids. DNA of the CDR3: TGTGCAAGTCGCTTAGACCGGGACAGGGGCCACGAGCAGTACTTC. It is translated as CASRLDRDRGHEQYF.

The chain links TRBV15 to TRBJ2-1, with 9 bases matching TRBD2. With V trimmed by 5 bases and J by 5 bases, 10 bases remained unmatched. Germline values: CDR1 LNHNV, CDR2 YYDKDF (reference sequence). The CDR3 is 16 amino acids. In nucleotides, the CDR3 is TGTGCCACCAGCCGGATCAACCTAGCGGGAAACAATGAGCAGTTCTTC. The encoded protein is CATSRINLAGNNEQFF.

V and J are TRBV28 and TRBJ1-1; unclear D gene. Germline lookup yields CDR1 MDHEN and CDR2 SYDVKM. V lost 5 bases, J lost 8 bases, and 18 bases lay in between. This CDR3 is 14 amino acids long. CDR3 sequence (DNA): TGTGCCAGCAGTCCGCTCAGGTGGAGCGGGGAAGCTTTCTTT. Encoded protein: CASSPLRWSGEAFF. Filled out from reference TRBV28 and TRBJ1-1, the complete variable domain reads DVKVTQSSRYLVKRTGEKVFLECVQDMDHENMFWYRQDPGLGLRLIYFSYDVKMKEKGDIPEGYSVSREKKERFSLILESASTNQTSMYLCASSPLRWSGEAFFGQGTRLTVV.

V is TRBV15 and J is TRBJ1-1; D gene uncertain. CDR1 is LNHNV and CDR2 is YYDKDF in the germline V gene (reference sequence). This CDR3 comprises 11 residues. With 0 bases removed from V and 11 bases from J, the gap between germline ends came to 7 bases. Written as DNA, the CDR3 is TGTGCCACCAGCAGAGATAGCTCGGCTTTCTTT. It translates to CATSRDSSAFF.

This chain joins TRBV29-1 and TRBJ2-3; 9 nucleotides match TRBD1. Germline assignment: CDR1 SQVTM and CDR2 ANQGSEA. V was clipped by 4 bases and J by 14 bases; unmatched bases: 13. The CDR3 runs to 13 residues. The CDR3 is CSVVDRGSSVWYF. The DNA of the CDR3 is TGCAGCGTTGTGGACAGGGGTAGCTCTGTTTGGTATTTT.

V gene TRBV4-3 combines with J gene TRBJ1-1, with 7 bases fitting TRBD1. In germline, CDR1 is LGHNA, CDR2 YSLEER. The CDR3 covers 14 residues. The ends lost 4 bases at V and 6 bases at J; junction bases unmatched: 8. The CDR3 DNA sequence: TGCGCCAGCAGCCCCGGGACAGCCTTTCCTGAAGCTTTCTTT. Amino acids: CASSPGTAFPEAFF.

This clone is a singleton in its sample. The chain employs TRBV6-6 and TRBJ2-7; 11 bases agree with TRBD2. The CDR3 runs to 15 residues. Germline loops: CDR1 MNHNY, CDR2 SVGAGI (reference sequence). Trimming cost V 6 bases and J 2 bases; bases outside gene matches: 6. CDR3 sequence reads: CASSHTSGSAYEQYF. CDR3 nucleotide sequence: TGTGCCAGCAGCCATACTAGCGGGAGCGCCTACGAGCAGTACTTC.

The V and J genes are TRBV30 and TRBJ1-1; TRBD1 agrees at 8 bases. V shed 4 bases and J 5 bases; nucleotides not matched to a gene: 15. Germline values: CDR1 GTSNPN, CDR2 SVGIG (reference sequence). There are 16 residues in the CDR3. In DNA, the CDR3 is TGTGCCTGGAAGGAAGATGGACAGGGCTTAAGGACTGAAGCTTTCTTT. Translating gives CAWKEDGQGLRTEAFF.

This clone was recorded a few times. This rearrangement joins TRBV6-1 to TRBJ1-2; unclear D gene. The CDR3 has 14 residues. The V end lost 4 bases, the J end lost 0 bases, and 9 bases lay between the germline ends. CDR1 is MNHNS and CDR2 is SASEGT in the germline V gene. The CDR3 region has the DNA TGTGCCAGCAGTGTAATAGAACCTAACTATGGCTACACCTTC. Protein: CASSVIEPNYGYTF.

This chain uses TRBV27 with TRBJ1-1; the D gene is possibly TRBD1 (6 bases). The ends were cut back, 3 bases at V and 0 bases at J, with 11 bases in the middle. This CDR3 has 15 amino acids. Looked up from germline, CDR1 is MNHEY and CDR2 is SMNVEV (reference sequence). The CDR3 coding sequence is TGTGCCAGCAGTTTTCTGACAGGTATGAACACTGAAGCTTTCTTT. It yields the protein CASSFLTGMNTEAFF.

This clone was seen once. Here the CDR3 DNA reads TGTGCCAGCAGCCTAGGGGATTACACTGAAGCTTTCTTT. It yields the protein CASSLGDYTEAFF. This chain uses TRBV14 with TRBJ1-1; D may be TRBD1 (5 bases). The V and J ends lost 4 bases and 3 bases respectively, with 9 bases between them. This CDR3 spans 13 amino acids. From germline, CDR1 is SGHDN and CDR2 FVKESK.

The chain is built from TRBV29-1 and TRBJ1-1; 8 nucleotides align to TRBD1. This CDR3 contains 14 residues. Germline CDR1 and CDR2: SQVTM and ANQGSEA. With 4 bases clipped from V and 0 bases from J, the junction kept 4 bases outside the gene matches. DNA of the CDR3: TGCAGCGTTGGAAGGACAGGGATGAACACTGAAGCTTTCTTT. It codes for CSVGRTGMNTEAFF. The whole variable domain, remainder taken from reference TRBV29-1 and TRBJ1-1, is SAVISQKPSRDICQRGTSLTIQCQVDSQVTMMFWYRQQPGQSLTLIATANQGSEATYESGFVIDKFPISRPNLTFSTLTVSNMSPEDSSIYLCSVGRTGMNTEAFFGQGTRLTVV.

V and J are TRBV4-2 and TRBJ2-3; 7 bases fit TRBD2. Germline assignment: CDR1 LGHNA and CDR2 YNFKEQ. J gave up 3 bases and V 1 base, and 7 bases lay outside the gene matches. CDR3 length: 16 residues. Written as DNA, the CDR3 is TGTGCCAGCAGCCAAGCCAAAGTCGGGGGGACAGATACGCAGTATTTT. Its translation: CASSQAKVGGTDTQYF.